One sample yielded the 3 T cell receptor beta chains listed below, sequenced in a study of shared clonotypes between healthy human individuals (dated by TCRdb to the early 2020s). Receptor amplification or capture employed the immunoSEQ multiplex PCR assay. TCRdb holds this immuneACCESS table with in-frame rearrangements only. Some clones are missing; in checked studies, unresolved V genes explain under half, and the rest has no known cause. This sample gives 1.5 million to 2.5 million clones in total; over 85% of them show up just once. The biggest ten clones account for 0.95% to 1.5% of the sample. CD8 naive samples were CD45RO-negative cells positively selected for CCR7, giving a CD45RA+CCR7+ population that excluded TemRA cells. The sample taken for sequencing was naive CD8+ T cells sorted from blood. In light of the paper, this sample's cell subset or site label describes: CD45RA+CCR7+. Source of these receptors: a man aged 18 to 30 in good health.

This clone was seen just once. The chain is built from TRBV7-9 and TRBJ2-5; TRBD2 aligns across 9 bases. The germline V gene encodes CDR1 SEHNR and CDR2 FQNEAQ (reference sequence). V dropped 7 bases and J dropped 5; count of bases not matched to a gene: 8. CDR3 length: 14 amino acids. The CDR3 nucleotides are TGTGCCAGCACATTAGCGGGAGCCAGGGAGACCCAGTACTTC. Its translation: CASTLAGARETQYF.

The chain links TRBV27 to TRBJ2-5; TRBD2 agrees at 7 bases. Germline V gene data show CDR1 as MNHEY and CDR2 as SMNVEV (reference sequence). V lost 5 bases to trimming and J lost 2 bases; unmatched junction nucleotides: 8. The CDR3 is made up of 15 amino acids. The CDR3 nucleotides read TGTGCCAGCAGTCCTACCCCGCGGGGGCAAGAGACCCAGTACTTC. Translating gives CASSPTPRGQETQYF.

This clone was recorded a few times. Other DNA sequences in the sample encode the same CDR3. The chain joins TRBV5-6 to TRBJ2-7; 7 nucleotides match TRBD1. The CDR3 length is 14 residues. J lost 0 bases, V lost 2 bases, and 2 bases had no gene match. Germline values: CDR1 SGHDT, CDR2 YYEEEE. The CDR3 DNA follows: TGTGCCAGCAGCTTCGGGGACAGCTCCTACGAGCAGTACTTC. This encodes CASSFGDSSYEQYF.